This T cell receptor (beta chain) was documented in a study of shared clonotypes between healthy human individuals. As for the study in general: Per donor, CD8 memory used one plate, CD8 naive used two, CD4 memory used three and CD4 naive used three.

Clones were read by immunoSEQ multiplex PCR, and TCRdb kept only the in-frame ones, dropping some. The sample gives hundreds of thousands of clones, roughly 96% of which show up once; approximately 0.32% is in the top ten. In regard to this clone: Its antigen is undetermined.

Findings of the study overall: Memory subsets had estimated richness that was generally smaller than that of naive subsets. Lower generation probabilities were found for non-shared clonotypes than for those shared by all four donors.

The CDR3 consists of 15 residues. Germline V CDR1 and CDR2: MGHRA, YSYEKL. With V trimmed by 0 bases and J by 3 bases, 1 base remained unmatched. The chain recombines TRBV4-1 with TRBJ2-7; 11 nucleotides agree with TRBD1. The sample was memory CD8+ T cells sorted from blood. Documented subset: CD45RO+ cells pooled with CCR7-negative TemRA cells. The TCR originated in a man aged 30 to 45 in good health. CDR3 bases: TGCGCCAGCAGCCAAGAGGGGACAGGGGGCTACGAGCAGTACTTC. As protein: CASSQEGTGGYEQYF.